This is a list of T cell receptor beta chains from one sample in a study of cytomegalovirus exposure and HLA in healthy donors. TCRdb's table, derived via immunoSEQ multiplex PCR, lists solely in-frame clones and lacks some. The sample consists of approximately 100,000 clones, roughly 9.4% of them appearing once. The material sequenced was PBMCs. These receptors originate from a middle-aged man in good health and CMV-seropositive. CDR3s include the opening cysteine and the closing phenylalanine or tryptophan. The order of the fields is D gene, V gene, clone size, J gene, CDR3 DNA, CDR3 protein. A D gene is named only where the DNA matches it firmly. Size is stated for part of the rows, as once, few or many counts, or as a class when the clone is expanded.

>-|TRBV7-9|-|TRBJ2-2
TGTGCCAGCAGCCCACAGGCAGGGCTGAACACCGGGGAGCTGTTTTTT
CASSPQAGLNTGELFF
>-|TRBV12-5|-|TRBJ1-2
TGTGCTAGTGGTTTGGGGATCGGGTATGGCTACACCTTC
CASGLGIGYGYTF
>-|TRBV6-1|-|TRBJ2-1
TGTGCCAGCAGGAGACAGCGAAACCTCAATGAGCAGTTCTTC
CASRRQRNLNEQFF
>-|TRBV4-1|-|TRBJ1-1
TGCGCCAGCAGCCACCCGGGCAGGAGGGACACTGAAGCTTTCTTT
CASSHPGRRDTEAFF
>-|TRBV28|-|TRBJ1-2
TGTGCCAGCAGTTTATTCTCCGCTGGGGGCGGAGGCTACACCTTC
CASSLFSAGGGGYTF
>-|TRBV6-5|few|TRBJ1-4
TGTGCCAGCAGCACCGGGGTACCGGAAAAACTGTTTTTT
CASSTGVPEKLFF
>TRBD1|TRBV10-3|-|TRBJ2-7
TGTGCCATCAGGGGTGACAGGGGCTCCTACGAGCAGTACTTC
CAIRGDRGSYEQYF
>TRBD1|TRBV10-1|few|TRBJ1-1
TGCGCCAGCAGTGAGTCTGGGACAGGGGATGCTTTCTTT
CASSESGTGDAFF
>TRBD2|TRBV15|few|TRBJ2-7
TGTGCCACCAGCAGAGATACACTAGCGGGAACCCACGAGCAGTACTTC
CATSRDTLAGTHEQYF
>TRBD1|TRBV11-2|few|TRBJ2-1
TGTGCCAGCAGCGGCTACAGGGGATTTGGTACCCATGAGCAGTTCTTC
CASSGYRGFGTHEQFF
>-|TRBV29-1|few|TRBJ2-1
TGCAGCGTCGTCCGGGGGACTTACAATGAGCAGTTCTTC
CSVVRGTYNEQFF
>-|TRBV7-8|-|TRBJ2-7
TGTGCCAGCAGCTTACAGGGGTGGTCAGGGCCCTCCTACGAGCAGTACTTC
CASSLQGWSGPSYEQYF
>-|TRBV21-1|-|TRBJ1-3
TGTGCCAGCAGCAGAGCCCCGCTTGGACATTGGTCTGGAAACACCATATATTTT
CASSRAPLGHWSGNTIYF
>TRBD2|TRBV4-1|-|TRBJ2-1
TGCGCCAGCAGCCAAGGGCGGGAGAGGTACAATGAGCAGTTCTTC
CASSQGRERYNEQFF
>TRBD1|TRBV4-3|-|TRBJ1-1
TGCGCCAGCAGCCAAGTTACGCCCATATACAGGGGAAGGGCTTTCTTT
CASSQVTPIYRGRAFF
>-|TRBV27|-|TRBJ1-5
TGTGCCAGCCAAACGTCAGGGGCCAATCAGCCCCAGCATTTT
CASQTSGANQPQHF
>TRBD1|TRBV7-9|-|TRBJ1-3
TGTGCCAGCAGCGCCGACAGGGCGAACACCATATATTTT
CASSADRANTIYF
>-|TRBV7-9|few|TRBJ2-7
TGTGCCAGCAGCTTATTGCCGAGCTACGAGCAGTACTTC
CASSLLPSYEQYF
>TRBD1|TRBV11-2|few|TRBJ1-6
TGTGCCAGCAGCTCCCACCGACAGGGGAACCCGAATTCACCCCTCCACTTT
CASSSHRQGNPNSPLHF
>TRBD1|TRBV29-1|-|TRBJ2-2
TGCAGCGTCACCGGGACAGGGGGTGACACCGGGGAGCTGTTTTTT
CSVTGTGGDTGELFF
>-|TRBV20-1|-|TRBJ1-1
TGCAGTGCAGGGGAGAACACTGAAGCTTTCTTT
CSAGENTEAFF
>-|TRBV10-2|-|TRBJ1-5
TGCGCCAGCACCCCGGGGGAGGGCCAGCCCCAGCATTTT
CASTPGEGQPQHF
>TRBD2|TRBV10-1|few|TRBJ2-7
TGCGCCAGCAGTGAGTCGAATTTGGCTAGCGGGAATCGCGAGCAGTACTTC
CASSESNLASGNREQYF
>-|TRBV2|few|TRBJ1-2
TGTGCCAGCAGTGAAGCCGGGGGTGGCTACACCTTC
CASSEAGGGYTF
>-|TRBV27|-|TRBJ2-7
TGTGCCAGCAGTTTGGCGCAGGGCAGCGTCAAGCAGTACTTC
CASSLAQGSVKQYF
>TRBD2|TRBV14|-|TRBJ2-3
TGTGCCAGCAGCCTAAGGAGCGGGAGGACTACTTATAGCACAGATACGCAGTATTTT
CASSLRSGRTTYSTDTQYF
>TRBD1|TRBV19|-|TRBJ2-1
TGTGCCAGTAGACTGACTTTTGGACAGGGGAAGAATGAGCAGTTCTTC
CASRLTFGQGKNEQFF
>-|TRBV27|-|TRBJ1-1
TGTGCCAGCAGTTTACGACAGGCCGCACAGTGGACTGAAGCTTTCTTT
CASSLRQAAQWTEAFF
>-|TRBV10-3|-|TRBJ2-3
TGTGCCATCAGCGTGATAGCGGCGAGCACAGATACGCAGTATTTT
CAISVIAASTDTQYF
>-|TRBV7-8|few|TRBJ1-5
TGTGCCAGCAGCCCACTCGCCGTACCCATCGGGAGCAATCAGCCCCAGCATTTT
CASSPLAVPIGSNQPQHF
>-|TRBV28|-|TRBJ1-5
TGTGCCAGCAGTTTATCCTCGGGGGGGGGCAATCAGCCCCAGCATTTT
CASSLSSGGGNQPQHF
>-|TRBV12-5|few|TRBJ2-2
TGTGCTAGTGGTTTGGAGCAAGGTGGGAGTGAGGAGCTGTTTTTT
CASGLEQGGSEELFF
>TRBD1|TRBV5-1|once|TRBJ2-1
TGCGCCAGCAGCTTGTGGGCCGGACAGGGGGCCTACAATGAGCAGTTCTTC
CASSLWAGQGAYNEQFF
>TRBD2|TRBV4-1|many|TRBJ2-7
TGCGCCAGCAGCCAAGTAGGGACTAGCGGAATCTACGAGCAGTACTTC
CASSQVGTSGIYEQYF
>TRBD2|TRBV6-1|-|TRBJ2-5
TGTGCCAGCAGTGAATTAGGGACTAGCAGGACCCAGTACTTC
CASSELGTSRTQYF
>TRBD1|TRBV2|few|TRBJ1-1
TGTGCCAGCAGTGGACAGGGACGGAACACTGAAGCTTTCTTT
CASSGQGRNTEAFF
>TRBD1|TRBV27|few|TRBJ1-2
TGTGCCAGCAGTTTATCCCGGGACAGGAGGAACTATGGCTACACCTTC
CASSLSRDRRNYGYTF
>-|TRBV27|once|TRBJ2-7
TGTGCCAGCAGTTGGGGACTTACCTACGAGCAGTACTTC
CASSWGLTYEQYF
>-|TRBV4-3|-|TRBJ2-3
TGCGCCAGCAGCCAAGATTTCGGGGGAGCGGCCGCAGATACCCAGTATTTT
CASSQDFGGAAADTQYF
>-|TRBV25-1|few|TRBJ1-2
TGTGCCAGCAGTCGGACAGCCTATGGCTACACCTTC
CASSRTAYGYTF
>-|TRBV7-9|-|TRBJ2-3
TGTGCCAGTAAGACTAGTAACACAGATACGCAGTATTTT
CASKTSNTDTQYF
>-|TRBV30|-|TRBJ2-1
TGTGCCGGCTGGTGGGCAAATGAGCAGTTCTTC
CAGWWANEQFF
>TRBD1|TRBV5-6|-|TRBJ2-7
TGTGCCAGCAGCTTGGTGGCAGGGGGATACGAGCAGTACTTC
CASSLVAGGYEQYF
>TRBD1|TRBV29-1|few|TRBJ1-1
TGCAGCGTTGCAGGGGGGAACACTGAAGCTTTCTTT
CSVAGGNTEAFF
>-|TRBV20-1|-|TRBJ2-1
TGCAGTGCCCGAGGCATCAATGAGCAGTTCTTC
CSARGINEQFF
>TRBD2|TRBV9|-|TRBJ2-1
TGTGCCAGCAGCGGTAGCGGGAGGGCCTACAATGAGCAGTTCTTC
CASSGSGRAYNEQFF
>TRBD1|TRBV7-9|few|TRBJ2-5
TGTGCCAGCAGCCGAAACCGGGACAGGGGGCGGGAGACCCAGTACTTC
CASSRNRDRGRETQYF
>TRBD2|TRBV5-1|few|TRBJ2-1
TGCGCCAGCAGCTCAGCTAGCGGGGTAAGCTCCTACAATGAGCAGTTCTTC
CASSSASGVSSYNEQFF
>TRBD2|TRBV5-3|once|TRBJ2-7
TGTGCCAGAAGCACCACCGGGACTATGAACTACGAGCAGTACTTC
CARSTTGTMNYEQYF
>-|TRBV19|few|TRBJ1-3
TGTGCCAGTAGTATTCGGACAGCCGGGGCTGGAAACACCATATATTTT
CASSIRTAGAGNTIYF
>TRBD1|TRBV19|-|TRBJ1-2
TGTGCCAGTAGTTTACGGACAGGGGCCTCCCTCTATGGCTACACCTTC
CASSLRTGASLYGYTF
>-|TRBV7-9|-|TRBJ1-5
TGTGCCAGCACCTTTCAGGAGGGACAGCCCCAGCATTTT
CASTFQEGQPQHF
>-|TRBV7-6|-|TRBJ2-7
TGTGCCAGCAGCCCGGGAGAATACGAGCAGTACTTC
CASSPGEYEQYF
>TRBD1|TRBV10-3|-|TRBJ1-2
TGTGCCGTACGACAGGGCTCGAACTATGGCTACACCTTC
CAVRQGSNYGYTF
>-|TRBV28|few|TRBJ2-7
TGTGCCGTCCGGGAAGACTACGAGCAGTACTTC
CAVREDYEQYF